What follows describes a single T cell receptor beta chain. As yet, its antigen is unknown. The data derive from a study of cytomegalovirus exposure and HLA in healthy donors. Study details: The roughly 120 validation repertoires, a later analysis reported, used the same platform as the approximately 650 first-cohort repertoires. Study outcomes and limitations: The tendency of first-cohort TCR clusters to co-occur in the roughly 120 validation repertoires was identified by a subsequent analysis. It was reported that the classifier diagnosed cytomegalovirus status with high specificity and sensitivity in both the original and validation cohorts.

The germline CDR1 and CDR2 sequences are SGHTS and YDEGEE. V was pared by 4 bases and J by 8 bases, with 19 bases of the junction left unmatched. The CDR3 runs 17 residues. The protocol was immunoSEQ multiplex PCR, while the TCRdb copy is restricted to in-frame clones and leaves out a portion. The table records about 180,000 clones, roughly 86% of them present only once. This clonotype originated in a man younger than 30 in good health and CMV-seropositive. Input material: PBMCs. The genes are TRBV5-8 and TRBJ1-2, with TRBD1 matching 8 bases. In DNA form, the CDR3 reads TGTGCCAGCAGCCGTAACCCCGGACAGGGCGAGTTATTCGGCTACACCTTC. It encodes CASSRNPGQGELFGYTF. Full variable domain (rest looked up from reference TRBV5-8 and TRBJ1-2): EAGVTQSPTHLIKTRGQQATLRCSPISGHTSVYWYQQALGLGLQFLLWYDEGEERNRGNFPPRFSGRQFPNYSSELNVNALELEDSALYLCASSRNPGQGELFGYTFGSGTRLTVV.